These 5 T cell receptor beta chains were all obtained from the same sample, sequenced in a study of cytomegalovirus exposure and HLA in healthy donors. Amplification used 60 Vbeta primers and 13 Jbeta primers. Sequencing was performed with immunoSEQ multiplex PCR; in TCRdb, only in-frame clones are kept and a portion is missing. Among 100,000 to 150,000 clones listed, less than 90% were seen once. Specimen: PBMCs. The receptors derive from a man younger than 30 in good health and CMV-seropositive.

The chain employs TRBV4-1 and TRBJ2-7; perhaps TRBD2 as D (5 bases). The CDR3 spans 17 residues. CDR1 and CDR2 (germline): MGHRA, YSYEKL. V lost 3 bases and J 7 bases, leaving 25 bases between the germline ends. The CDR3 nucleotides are TGCGCCAGCAGCCAGAGGACTCTTGCAGCCGGCTTGAGGGAGCAGTACTTC. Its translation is CASSQRTLAAGLREQYF.

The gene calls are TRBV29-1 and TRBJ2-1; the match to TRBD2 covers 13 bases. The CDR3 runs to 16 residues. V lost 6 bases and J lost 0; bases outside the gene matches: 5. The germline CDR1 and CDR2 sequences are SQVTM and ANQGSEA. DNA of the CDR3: TGCAGCGTGGGACTAGCGGGGTCGAGCTCCTACAATGAGCAGTTCTTC. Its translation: CSVGLAGSSSYNEQFF.

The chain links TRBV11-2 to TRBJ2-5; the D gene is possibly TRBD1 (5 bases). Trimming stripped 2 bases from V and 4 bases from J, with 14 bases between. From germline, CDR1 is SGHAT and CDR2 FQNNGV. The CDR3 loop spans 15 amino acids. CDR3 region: CASSLSAGSAETQYF. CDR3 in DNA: TGTGCCAGCAGCTTATCAGCAGGGTCGGCAGAGACCCAGTACTTC.

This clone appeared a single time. CDR3 protein: CSVELQGVDTEAFF. The CDR3 region has the DNA TGCAGCGTTGAACTACAGGGGGTGGACACTGAAGCTTTCTTT. The chain has TRBV29-1 and TRBJ1-1, with 8 bases that match TRBD1. Germline trimming cut 2 bases from V and 3 bases from J; bases unmatched to any gene: 5. Germline V CDR1 and CDR2: SQVTM, ANQGSEA. The CDR3 consists of 14 residues.

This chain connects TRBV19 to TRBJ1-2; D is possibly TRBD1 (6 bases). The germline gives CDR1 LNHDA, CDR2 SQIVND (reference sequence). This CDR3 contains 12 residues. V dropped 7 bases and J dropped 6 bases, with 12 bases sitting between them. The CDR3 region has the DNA TGTGCCAGTACCCTGGGGGCTGATGGCTACACCTTC. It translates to CASTLGADGYTF. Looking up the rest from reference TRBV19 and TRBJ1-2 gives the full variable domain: DGGITQSPKYLFRKEGQNVTLSCEQNLNHDAMYWYRQDPGQGLRLIYYSQIVNDFQKGDIAEGYSVSREKKESFPLTVTSAQKNPTAFYLCASTLGADGYTFGSGTRLTVV.